Following are 29 T cell receptor beta chains from one sample sequenced in a study of blood T cells in healthy people across ages. A sample-barcoded 5' primer and a J-beta primer mix were used in a second PCR of roughly 6 to 11 cycles. Using its own MiXCR run on the 5' RACE reads, TCRdb lists one record per CDR3 protein. This sample carries approximately 780,000 distinct CDR3 sequences, about a quarter of them seen once, and the ten largest clones take 3%. The same sample was also studied in work on T cells of mothers and their children.

The specimen sequenced was blood. The source is a boy younger than 18 in good health.

In this sample, this clonotype turned up a few times. This chain uses TRBV10-3 with TRBJ2-5; no clear D. This CDR3 has 10 residues. Per the germline V gene, CDR1 is ENHRY and CDR2 is SYGVKD. Trimming removed 8 bases at V and 4 bases at J, with 5 bases between. CDR3: CAIGGETQYF. In nucleotides, the CDR3 is TGTGCCATCGGTGGAGAGACCCAGTACTTC.

On this clonotype itself: One end of the junction fails to match germline, which may point to a read error. This chain joins TRBV6-1 and TRBJ2-7; maybe TRBD1 (5 bases). The J call is doubtful: the DNA matches TRBJ2-1 better. CDR3 length: 18 amino acids. Germline V gives CDR1 MNHNS, CDR2 SASEGT. Written as DNA, the CDR3 is TGCGCCAGCAGCGCGGTGTTTGTGTACGGGCAGGGCGGTAATGAGCAGTTCTTC. This translates into CASSAVFVYGQGGNEQFF.

This chain uses TRBV20-1 with TRBJ1-1; 7 nucleotides match TRBD1. The trim removed 0 bases at V and 1 base at J, leaving 5 bases unmatched. The CDR3 length is 15 residues. CDR1 and CDR2 from the germline V gene are DFQATT and SNEGSKA (reference sequence). The CDR3 is CSARDWAGGNTEAFF. For the CDR3, the DNA is TGCAGTGCTAGAGATTGGGCAGGGGGGAACACTGAAGCTTTCTTT.

The chain has TRBV10-2 and TRBJ2-7; 7 nucleotides line up with TRBD2. The J call may be incorrect, as the DNA end agrees better with TRBJ2-5. Looked up from germline, CDR1 is WSHSY and CDR2 is SAAADI. The CDR3 runs 13 residues. This chain's CDR3 is CASRMTSPKTQYF. The DNA for the CDR3 is TGCGCCAGCAGAATGACTAGCCCGAAGACCCAGTACTTC.

This clonotype was counted a few times. This chain links TRBV10-3 with TRBJ2-5; D uncertain. The CDR3 has 15 residues. Trimming pared 0 bases from V and 0 bases from J, leaving 8 bases between. Germline CDR1 reads ENHRY; CDR2 reads SYGVKD. The DNA for the CDR3 is TGTGCCATCAGTGAGTCGAGTAGGGACCAAGAGACCCAGTACTTC. Amino acid sequence: CAISESSRDQETQYF.

This clonotype turned up a few times. J is TRBJ1-3 and V is TRBV15; D is uncertain. The CDR3 is 15 amino acids. Germline V gene sequence: CDR1 LNHNV, CDR2 YYDKDF (reference sequence). The V gene lost 3 bases and the J gene lost 2 bases, with 11 bases spanning the gap. CDR3 sequence: CATSSGVSPGNTIYF. As DNA, the CDR3 is TGTGCCACCAGCAGTGGGGTTTCGCCTGGAAACACCATATATTTT.

The chain carries TRBV30 and TRBJ2-5, with 8 bases fitting TRBD2. With 7 bases clipped from V and 5 bases from J, the junction kept 12 bases outside the gene matches. Looked up from germline, CDR1 is GTSNPN and CDR2 is SVGIG (reference sequence). This CDR3 spans 14 amino acids. In nucleotides, the CDR3 is TGTGCCTCTTGGGCTAGCGGGTTCCTGGAGACCCAGTACTTC. Amino acids: CASWASGFLETQYF.

This clonotype was seen more than once but under ten times. CDR3 in DNA: TGTGCCAGCAGCTTAAGGGGGTGGCCACCCCTCCACTTT. Its protein is CASSLRGWPPLHF. The rearrangement uses TRBV7-2 and TRBJ1-6; D perhaps matches TRBD1 (6 bases). CDR1 and CDR2 from the germline V gene are SGHTA and FQGNSA. The CDR3 is 13 amino acids. V lost 2 bases to trimming and J lost 11 bases, with 10 bases between them.

This chain uses TRBV3-1 with TRBJ2-7, with 9 bases matching TRBD2. CDR1 LGHDT and CDR2 YNNKEL come from the germline V gene (reference sequence). With 5 bases clipped from V and 0 bases from J, the junction kept 2 bases outside the gene matches. The CDR3 has 14 residues. CDR3 residues: CASSERGDSYEQYF. The CDR3 DNA reads as TGTGCCAGCAGCGAGCGGGGGGACTCCTACGAGCAGTACTTC.

This clonotype was recorded at least ten times. This chain uses TRBV11-2 with TRBJ2-1; 10 positions agree with TRBD2. Germline-derived CDR1 and CDR2 are SGHAT and FQNNGV. V lost 0 bases and J lost 4; bases outside the gene matches: 0. The CDR3 runs to 15 residues. The CDR3 sequence: CASSLEAGGYNEQFF. CDR3 nucleotide sequence: TGTGCCAGCAGCTTAGAAGCGGGGGGGTACAATGAGCAGTTCTTC. The entire variable domain, with the rest obtained from reference TRBV11-2 and TRBJ2-1, is as follows: EAGVAQSPRYKIIEKRQSVAFWCNPISGHATLYWYQQILGQGPKLLIQFQNNGVVDDSQLPKDRFSAERLKGVDSTLKIQPAKLEDSAVYLCASSLEAGGYNEQFFGPGTRLTVL.

J is TRBJ2-5 and V is TRBV5-1, with D tentatively TRBD2 (5 bases). CDR3 size: 14 residues. Germline V lookup: CDR1 SGHRS, CDR2 YFSETQ. V shed 3 bases and J shed 5 bases, with 14 bases lying between them. Here the CDR3 reads CASSSGREWETQYF. DNA for the CDR3: TGCGCCAGCAGCTCTGGACGGGAATGGGAGACCCAGTACTTC. Variable domain in full (rest from reference TRBV5-1 and TRBJ2-5): KAGVTQTPRYLIKTRGQQVTLSCSPISGHRSVSWYQQTPGQGLQFLFEYFSETQRNKGNFPGRFSGRQFSNSRSEMNVSTLELGDSALYLCASSSGREWETQYFGPGTRLLVL.

A note on this clonotype: A read error may produce the germline difference seen at one junction end. The chain employs TRBV6-1 and TRBJ1-5, with 7 positions matching TRBD1. The germline gives CDR1 MNHNS, CDR2 SASEGT. CDR3 length equals 16 residues. CDR3 bases: TGTGCCAGCAGCAGGGGGGAGGGCCCCAGCAATCAGCCCCGGCATTTT. Its protein is CASSRGEGPSNQPRHF.

This clonotype was recorded a few times. The genes are TRBV5-1 and TRBJ2-5; 9 bases map to TRBD2. The J call is in doubt because the DNA end fits TRBJ2-7 better. The CDR3 loop spans 15 amino acids. Germline lookup yields CDR1 SGHRS and CDR2 YFSETQ. CDR3 sequence: CASSLAAGGSYEQYF. For the CDR3, the DNA is TGCGCCAGCAGCTTGGCGGCGGGGGGGAGCTACGAGCAGTACTTC.

This clonotype was counted only a few times. CDR3: CASSSQRGGLSEQFF. CDR3 coding DNA: TGTGCCAGCAGCTCCCAGCGGGGCGGTCTGTCAGAGCAGTTCTTC. This chain uses TRBV7-3 with TRBJ2-1; 7 bases align to TRBD2. The CDR3 contains 15 residues. The germline CDR1 and CDR2 sequences are SGHTA and FQGTGA. V lost 4 bases to trimming and J lost 10 bases; unmatched junction nucleotides: 13.

This clonotype was seen only once. The rearrangement joins TRBV13 to TRBJ1-3; D uncertain. Germline V gene data show CDR1 as PRHDT and CDR2 as FYEKMQ (reference sequence). The CDR3 spans 15 residues. V was cut by 0 bases and J by 0 bases, with 6 bases left in between. The CDR3 DNA is TGTGCCAGCAGCTTAGGGTACTACTCTGGAAACACCATATATTTT. Translation gives CASSLGYYSGNTIYF.

This clonotype was observed a handful of times. The chain has TRBV5-1 and TRBJ2-1; 7 bases match TRBD2. Germline V gives CDR1 SGHRS, CDR2 YFSETQ. The V gene end was trimmed by 4 bases and the J gene end by 5 bases; junction bases not matched to a gene: 12. This CDR3 contains 16 residues. CDR3: CASSLAGGGAHNEQFF. In nucleotides, the CDR3 is TGCGCCAGCAGCCTGGCTGGCGGGGGAGCACACAATGAGCAGTTCTTC.

The V gene is TRBV7-3, the J gene TRBJ2-1; 13 positions agree with TRBD2. Germline V gene data show CDR1 as SGHTA and CDR2 as FQGTGA. J gave up 2 bases and V 6 bases, and 1 base lay outside the gene matches. The CDR3 runs to 15 residues. Here the CDR3 reads CASRTSGGPYNEQFF. The DNA for the CDR3 is TGTGCCAGCAGGACTAGCGGGGGGCCCTACAATGAGCAGTTCTTC.

The chain recombines TRBV4-2 with TRBJ2-1; 10 nucleotides match TRBD2. Germline V gives CDR1 LGHNA, CDR2 YNFKEQ. The CDR3 has 18 amino acids. Trimming cost V 1 base and J 3 bases; bases outside gene matches: 9. The CDR3 DNA is TGTGCCAGCAGCCAAGGCCTACTAGCGGGGAGCTTCTACAATGAGCAGTTCTTC. It translates to CASSQGLLAGSFYNEQFF.

This clonotype turned up a few times. The chain links TRBV5-1 to TRBJ2-2; 7 nucleotides line up with TRBD1. V lost 7 bases and J lost 1; bases outside the gene matches: 7. The CDR3 runs 15 residues. The germline V gene encodes CDR1 SGHRS and CDR2 YFSETQ. The CDR3 DNA is TGCGCCAGCGGAACCGGGGACAGGAACACCGGGGAGCTGTTTTTT. This translates into CASGTGDRNTGELFF.

This clonotype turned up a few times. V usage is TRBV7-8 and J usage is TRBJ2-7; D is undetermined. The V end was cut by 5 bases, the J end by 5 bases, with 16 bases between. This CDR3 has 14 amino acids. The germline V gene encodes CDR1 SGHVS and CDR2 FQNEAQ. The DNA of the CDR3 is TGTGCCAGCAGCACCCAAGAGAGTGGGAACGAGCAGTACTTC. It specifies CASSTQESGNEQYF. The variable domain in full, completed from reference TRBV7-8 and TRBJ2-7, reads GAGVSQSPRYKVAKRGQDVALRCDPISGHVSLFWYQQALGQGPEFLTYFQNEAQLDKSGLPSDRFFAERPEGSVSTLKIQRTQQEDSAVYLCASSTQESGNEQYFGPGTRLTVT.

This clonotype was counted only a few times. This chain joins TRBV2 and TRBJ1-6; 7 nucleotides align to TRBD1. CDR3 length equals 16 residues. With V trimmed by 1 base and J by 10 bases, 10 bases remained unmatched. Per germline, CDR1 SNHLY and CDR2 FYNNEI. This chain's CDR3 is CASSEGRGQIYSPLHF. The CDR3 nucleotides are TGTGCCAGCAGTGAAGGGAGGGGGCAAATCTACTCACCCCTCCACTTT. Combining the CDR3 with reference TRBV2 and TRBJ1-6 gives the whole variable domain EPEVTQTPSHQVTQMGQEVILRCVPISNHLYFYWYRQILGQKVEFLVSFYNNEISEKSEIFDDQFSVERPDGSNFTLKIRSTKLEDSAMYFCASSEGRGQIYSPLHFGNGTRLTVT.

V gene TRBV18 combines with J gene TRBJ2-5; the match to TRBD2 covers 12 bases. Germline CDR1 is KGHSH and CDR2 is LQKENI. The J segment lost 5 bases and the V segment lost 3 bases, leaving 4 bases of the junction unmatched. The CDR3 contains 15 residues. The CDR3 spells CASSPRTSGAETQYF. CDR3 nucleotide sequence: TGTGCCAGCTCACCGCGGACTAGCGGGGCCGAGACCCAGTACTTC.

The chain has TRBV28 and TRBJ2-5; D uncertain. The J call may be in error: the DNA end matches TRBJ2-1 better. The CDR3 spans 11 residues. Germline V gives CDR1 MDHEN, CDR2 SYDVKM. CDR3 sequence: CASSFGSGQFF. In DNA, the CDR3 is TGTGCCAGCAGTTTCGGATCAGGACAGTTCTTC.

The V gene is TRBV28, the J gene TRBJ2-5; D unresolved. The DNA end is a closer match to TRBJ2-7, so the J assignment may be wrong. The CDR3 loop spans 14 amino acids. The germline gives CDR1 MDHEN, CDR2 SYDVKM. The CDR3 reads CASSYPGDAYEQYF. CDR3 DNA sequence: TGTGCCAGCAGTTACCCGGGTGATGCCTACGAGCAGTACTTC.

This clonotype was counted a few times. The genes are TRBV2 and TRBJ2-4; D is unresolved. CDR3 size: 14 residues. CDR1 SNHLY and CDR2 FYNNEI come from the germline V gene. V was cut by 6 bases and J by 0 bases, with 9 bases left in between. The CDR3 loop is CASRETIAKNIQYF. The CDR3, as DNA: TGTGCCAGCAGGGAGACAATAGCCAAAAACATTCAGTACTTC.

The J gene is TRBJ2-4, the V gene TRBV11-3; D perhaps matches TRBD2 (6 bases). Trimming shortened V by 4 bases and J by 6 bases, and 10 bases separated the two germline ends. The germline V gene encodes CDR1 SGHNT and CDR2 YENEEA. CDR3 length equals 13 residues. The DNA for the CDR3 is TGTGCCAGCAGCTCATATAGCGGAAACATTCAGTACTTC. Protein sequence: CASSSYSGNIQYF.

The chain has TRBV7-8 and TRBJ2-3; TRBD1 is a possible D gene (6 bases). Trimming cost V 5 bases and J 0 bases, with 15 bases left between them. The CDR3 has 16 amino acids. The germline V gene has CDR1 SGHVS and CDR2 FQNEAQ. The CDR3 DNA reads as TGTGCCAGCAGCCTACGGACAGAAACTAGCACAGATACGCAGTATTTT. Translated: CASSLRTETSTDTQYF.

This chain joins TRBV4-3 and TRBJ2-4; 9 positions agree with TRBD2. J lost 2 bases, V lost 1 base, and 12 bases had no gene match. Germline lookup yields CDR1 LGHNA and CDR2 YSLEER. The CDR3 is 19 residues long. The CDR3 reads CASSQGTSGGSLSKNIQYF. Here the CDR3 DNA reads TGCGCCAGCAGCCAAGGAACGAGCGGGGGGTCCCTTTCCAAAAACATTCAGTACTTC.

A few counts support this clonotype. The J gene is TRBJ2-1, the V gene TRBV7-9, with 13 nucleotides matching TRBD2. Trimming cost V 3 bases and J 4 bases; bases outside gene matches: 3. This CDR3 has 16 amino acids. CDR1 is SEHNR and CDR2 is FQNEAQ in the germline V gene (reference sequence). CDR3 residues: CASSFQLAGGYNEQFF. The CDR3 DNA is TGTGCCAGCAGCTTTCAACTAGCGGGGGGGTACAATGAGCAGTTCTTC.